This TCR beta chain was profiled in a study of OX40 agonist ivuxolimab in advanced cancers. Study in general: The drug used for patients, ivuxolimab, was an agonistic anti-OX40 (CD134) antibody.

Assay used: immunoSEQ multiplex PCR; TCRdb lists only in-frame clones, some missing. Counted here are roughly 80,000 clones, about 87% occurring once; the ten biggest clones make up around 7.5%. The CDR3 consists of 13 residues. The V gene's germline CDR1 is MNHNY and CDR2 SVGAGI (reference sequence). V lost 6 bases and J lost 4, with 10 bases in between. This clone was observed once. This clonotype was sampled from an adult with an advanced solid tumor such as melanoma, head and neck, liver or kidney cancer. The chain has TRBV6-6 and TRBJ2-1, with a weak D call TRBD2 (6 bases). The sequencing here drew on CD4+ or CD8+ T cells sorted from blood, taken in a trial of the OX40 agonist ivuxolimab. The chain's CDR3 is CASSPGGYNEQFF. CDR3 in DNA: TGTGCCAGCAGCCCCGGGGGTTACAATGAGCAGTTCTTC.